The 28 T cell receptor beta chains reported below all come from one sample, sequenced in a study of blood T cell repertoires in COVID-19. Libraries were prepared by immunoSEQ multiplex PCR; TCRdb keeps only in-frame clonotypes and omits some of them. The sample includes about 300,000 clones, 85% to 90% of them seen just once. The sample consisted of peripheral blood. These receptors were collected from a human donor in a cohort sampled during active COVID-19.

The rearrangement uses TRBV11-2 and TRBJ2-3; 7 bases fit TRBD2. Per the germline V gene, CDR1 is SGHAT and CDR2 is FQNNGV. The CDR3 extends over 14 amino acids. With V trimmed by 4 bases and J by 4 bases, 5 bases remained unmatched. CDR3 amino acids: CASSSSRGADTQYF. The CDR3 coding sequence is TGTGCCAGCAGCTCATCTCGGGGGGCAGATACGCAGTATTTT.

The chain is built from TRBV29-1 and TRBJ2-6; TRBD1 agrees at 8 bases. From germline, CDR1 is SQVTM and CDR2 ANQGSEA. This CDR3 region has 15 residues. Trimming removed 7 bases from V and 0 bases from J; junction bases left unmatched: 5. The CDR3 DNA reads as TGCAGCGCTTGGACAGGGCACTCTGGGGCCAACGTCCTGACTTTC. It yields the protein CSAWTGHSGANVLTF. The entire variable domain, with the rest obtained from reference TRBV29-1 and TRBJ2-6, is as follows: SAVISQKPSRDICQRGTSLTIQCQVDSQVTMMFWYRQQPGQSLTLIATANQGSEATYESGFVIDKFPISRPNLTFSTLTVSNMSPEDSSIYLCSAWTGHSGANVLTFGAGSRLTVL.

This chain connects TRBV6-2 or TRBV6-3 to TRBJ2-7, with D hard to call. The length of the CDR3 is 14 residues. Per germline, CDR1 MNHEY and CDR2 SVGEGT. V lost 2 bases, J lost 2 bases, and 10 bases lay in between. The CDR3 DNA reads TGTGCCAGCAGTTACCCCAACGTAGCCTACGAGCAGTACTTC. Residues: CASSYPNVAYEQYF.

This chain connects TRBV6-1 to TRBJ2-6; D gene unclear. Germline V gives CDR1 MNHNS, CDR2 SASEGT. The CDR3 extends over 16 amino acids. Trimming cost V 3 bases and J 2 bases, with 11 bases left between them. Here the CDR3 reads CASSDTHAAGANVLTF. The DNA for the CDR3 is TGTGCCAGCAGTGATACCCACGCAGCTGGGGCCAACGTCCTGACTTTC.

The V call is TRBV5-4, the J call TRBJ2-5, with D tentatively TRBD1 (5 bases). Trimming removed 1 base from V and 3 bases from J, with 7 bases in between. Germline V gene lookup returns CDR1 SGHNT and CDR2 YYREEE (reference sequence). This CDR3 is 13 amino acids long. CDR3 DNA sequence: TGTGCCAGCAGCTTGCAGGGTGAAGAGACCCAGTACTTC. Protein product: CASSLQGEETQYF.

The chain employs TRBV11-2 and TRBJ2-3, with D perhaps TRBD1 (7 bases). Germline V lookup: CDR1 SGHAT, CDR2 FQNNGV. Trimming stripped 5 bases from V and 0 bases from J, with 12 bases between. The CDR3 totals 15 residues. The DNA for the CDR3 is TGTGCCAGCAGCCAACAGGGGAGGAGCACAGATACGCAGTATTTT. This sequence encodes CASSQQGRSTDTQYF.

This clone was detected a few times. The CDR3 is CASSKLAGGSPNEQYF. The CDR3 nucleotides are TGTGCCAGTAGTAAACTAGCGGGAGGGTCCCCCAACGAGCAGTACTTC. The V and J genes are TRBV19 and TRBJ2-7; 13 nucleotides agree with TRBD2. Per the germline V gene, CDR1 is LNHDA and CDR2 is SQIVND (reference sequence). V shed 4 bases and J 5 bases; nucleotides not matched to a gene: 8. This CDR3 has 16 residues.

This chain uses TRBV5-1 with TRBJ1-2, with a weak D call TRBD1 (6 bases). V was shortened by 4 bases and J by 1 base, with 14 bases between the two germline ends. Germline CDR1 is SGHRS and CDR2 is YFSETQ. The CDR3 has 15 residues. CDR3 amino acids: CASSPATGLNYGYTF. The CDR3 DNA reads as TGCGCCAGCAGCCCCGCGACAGGCCTTAACTATGGCTACACCTTC.

V and J are TRBV27 and TRBJ1-6, with 8 bases matching TRBD1. The germline V gene encodes CDR1 MNHEY and CDR2 SMNVEV (reference sequence). This CDR3 has 15 residues. Trimming cost V 5 bases and J 10 bases; bases outside gene matches: 10. This chain's CDR3 is CASSTSDRGRSPLHF. CDR3 nucleotides: TGTGCCAGCAGTACGAGCGACAGGGGACGATCACCCCTCCACTTT.

The chain employs TRBV4-2 and TRBJ2-7, with D uncertain. The CDR3 is 13 amino acids. Germline values: CDR1 LGHNA, CDR2 YNFKEQ. V lost 1 base and J lost 2, with 6 bases in between. In nucleotides, the CDR3 is TGTGCCAGCAGCCAAGTGCCAGCCTACGAGCAGTACTTC. Translating it yields CASSQVPAYEQYF.

The chain joins TRBV29-1 to TRBJ2-3, with D possibly being TRBD1 (5 bases). This CDR3 has 12 residues. In germline, CDR1 is SQVTM, CDR2 ANQGSEA. V was clipped by 4 bases and J by 3 bases, with 8 bases between them. CDR3 nucleotide sequence: TGCAGCGTTGCCAGGGTGACAGATACGCAGTATTTT. Translating gives CSVARVTDTQYF.

The CDR3 spells CASSPPTGVRTDTQYF. In nucleotides, the CDR3 is TGTGCCAGCAGCCCGCCGACAGGGGTGCGAACAGATACGCAGTATTTT. The chain uses TRBV7-8 and TRBJ2-3; 8 bases align to TRBD1. CDR1 SGHVS and CDR2 FQNEAQ come from the germline V gene. The CDR3 consists of 16 residues. With V trimmed by 5 bases and J by 3 bases, 10 bases remained unmatched.

This clone was detected only a few times. This chain connects TRBV7-9 to TRBJ2-2, with D hard to call. The V and J ends lost 3 bases and 6 bases respectively, with 14 bases between them. Germline V gene sequence: CDR1 SEHNR, CDR2 FQNEAQ (reference sequence). This CDR3 spans 15 amino acids. The CDR3, as DNA: TGTGCCAGCAGCTTTAGTCTCCTAGAGGCCGGGGAGCTGTTTTTT. Translated: CASSFSLLEAGELFF. The whole variable domain, remainder taken from reference TRBV7-9 and TRBJ2-2, is DTGVSQNPRHKITKRGQNVTFRCDPISEHNRLYWYRQTLGQGPEFLTYFQNEAQLEKSRLLSDRFSAERPKGSFSTLEIQRTEQGDSAMYLCASSFSLLEAGELFFGEGSRLTVL.

The V call is TRBV7-2, the J call TRBJ1-3, with D tentatively TRBD1 (5 bases). Trimming stripped 5 bases from V and 0 bases from J, with 14 bases between. This CDR3 contains 16 residues. Per germline, CDR1 SGHTA and CDR2 FQGNSA. CDR3 amino acids: CASSLTRAASGNTIYF. The CDR3 bases are TGTGCCAGCAGCCTAACCAGGGCAGCCTCTGGAAACACCATATATTTT.

This rearrangement joins TRBV9 to TRBJ1-2, with 9 bases fitting TRBD1. There are 18 residues in the CDR3. After removal of 3 bases from V and 0 bases from J, the junction contained 12 bases not matched to a gene. Germline assignment: CDR1 SGDLS and CDR2 YYNGEE. The CDR3 region has the DNA TGTGCCAGCAGCGCCCGATCGGGACAGGGCAGAGCTAACTATGGCTACACCTTC. This gives the protein CASSARSGQGRANYGYTF.

In its sample, this clone was seen once. The chain carries TRBV4-3 and TRBJ1-2; 8 bases are shared with TRBD1. J lost 6 bases, V lost 6 bases, and 9 bases had no gene match. The CDR3 contains 14 residues. CDR1 and CDR2 (germline): LGHNA, YSLEER. CDR3 residues: CASSMAGGLNGYTF. Here the CDR3 DNA reads TGCGCCAGCAGTATGGCAGGGGGCCTGAATGGCTACACCTTC.

The gene calls are TRBV2 and TRBJ1-2, with D perhaps TRBD1 (5 bases). The CDR3 extends over 14 amino acids. Germline CDR1 SNHLY, CDR2 FYNNEI. The V end lost 6 bases, the J end lost 3 bases, and 14 bases lay between the germline ends. Written as DNA, the CDR3 is TGTGCCAGCAGGGGACTCGGCGCATACTATGGCTACACCTTC. Translated, it gives CASRGLGAYYGYTF.

The chain couples TRBV7-9 to TRBJ2-3; D gene uncertain. V was clipped by 5 bases and J by 5 bases, with 8 bases between them. This CDR3 region has 12 residues. Germline CDR1 reads SEHNR; CDR2 reads FQNEAQ (reference sequence). The chain's CDR3 is CASSGPGDTQYF. The CDR3 nucleotides are TGTGCCAGCAGCGGTCCCGGAGATACGCAGTATTTT.

This clone turned up a few times. The chain's CDR3 is CASSLTDEQFF. In DNA form, the CDR3 reads TGTGCCAGCAGCTTAACAGATGAGCAGTTCTTC. The chain recombines TRBV7-9 with TRBJ2-1; no clear D gene. Germline CDR1 SEHNR, CDR2 FQNEAQ (reference sequence). CDR3 length: 11 residues. V lost 2 bases to trimming and J lost 8 bases, with 4 bases between them. Using reference TRBV7-9 and TRBJ2-1 for the parts outside the CDR3, the full variable domain is DTGVSQNPRHKITKRGQNVTFRCDPISEHNRLYWYRQTLGQGPEFLTYFQNEAQLEKSRLLSDRFSAERPKGSFSTLEIQRTEQGDSAMYLCASSLTDEQFFGPGTRLTVL.

The chain combines TRBV6-5 with TRBJ2-5; D gene ambiguous. Trimming took off 7 bases at V and 3 bases at J, with 3 bases between the two ends. The CDR3 runs to 10 residues. The germline V gene encodes CDR1 MNHEY and CDR2 SVGAGI. CDR3 sequence: CASTEETQYF. The CDR3 DNA follows: TGTGCCAGCACTGAAGAGACCCAGTACTTC.

The genes are TRBV6-1 and TRBJ2-7; TRBD1 agrees at 7 bases. This CDR3 is 16 amino acids long. CDR1 is MNHNS, CDR2 SASEGT, per germline. The ends lost 0 bases at V and 3 bases at J; junction bases unmatched: 8. Here the CDR3 reads CASSEAPGQRDYEQYF. CDR3 DNA sequence: TGTGCCAGCAGTGAAGCTCCGGGACAGAGAGACTACGAGCAGTACTTC.

This clone came up a few times. The rearrangement links TRBV9 to TRBJ2-7; D is possibly TRBD2 (5 bases). V was pared by 0 bases and J by 3 bases, with 10 bases between. This CDR3 region has 14 residues. Germline CDR1 is SGDLS and CDR2 is YYNGEE. DNA for the CDR3: TGTGCCAGCAGCGTAGACGAGGGTTACTACGAGCAGTACTTC. As protein: CASSVDEGYYEQYF.

V is TRBV7-9 and J is TRBJ2-7; 9 bases align to TRBD2. This CDR3 contains 14 residues. V was clipped by 5 bases and J by 6 bases; unmatched bases: 8. CDR1 is SEHNR, CDR2 FQNEAQ, per germline (reference sequence). Here the CDR3 DNA reads TGTGCCAGCAGCCCCCATAGCGGGAGTTCCGAGCAGTACTTC. It specifies CASSPHSGSSEQYF.

The rearrangement joins TRBV18 to TRBJ2-1; 9 bases align to TRBD1. The CDR3 has 15 residues. Losses at the gene ends were 2 bases for V and 7 bases for J; bases not matched to a gene: 6. In germline, CDR1 is KGHSH, CDR2 LQKENI. The CDR3 DNA reads TGTGCCAGCTCACCAGAAGGACAGGGGAGGAATGAGCAGTTCTTC. The encoded protein is CASSPEGQGRNEQFF.

V usage is TRBV7-6 and J usage is TRBJ1-1; TRBD1 aligns across 10 bases. Germline CDR1 is SGHVS and CDR2 is FNYEAQ. Trimming removed 6 bases from V and 2 bases from J; junction bases left unmatched: 6. CDR3 length: 15 residues. In nucleotides, the CDR3 is TGTGCCAGCAGTTTGGGGACAGGGGTAAACACTGAAGCTTTCTTT. Encoded protein: CASSLGTGVNTEAFF.

This sequence joins TRBV5-1 and TRBJ2-6, with D tentatively TRBD1 (5 bases). Looked up from germline, CDR1 is SGHRS and CDR2 is YFSETQ. The CDR3 consists of 16 residues. V lost 7 bases and J lost 4, with 18 bases in between. The CDR3 region is CASSIGAGSGANVLTF. CDR3 coding DNA: TGCGCCAGCTCAATAGGGGCAGGGTCCGGGGCCAACGTCCTGACTTTC.

The CDR3 region is CAWSKGHFYEQYF. The CDR3 bases are TGTGCCTGGAGTAAGGGGCACTTCTACGAGCAGTACTTC. The chain has TRBV30 and TRBJ2-7; D perhaps matches TRBD1 (5 bases). Germline loops: CDR1 GTSNPN, CDR2 SVGIG (reference sequence). Trimming took 2 bases from V and 3 from J, leaving 11 bases between them. The CDR3 has 13 residues. The entire variable domain, with the rest obtained from reference TRBV30 and TRBJ2-7, is as follows: SQTIHQWPATLVQPVGSPLSLECTVEGTSNPNLYWYRQAAGRGLQLLFYSVGIGQISSEVPQNLSASRPQDRQFILSSKKLLLSDSGFYLCAWSKGHFYEQYFGPGTRLTVT.

In this sample, this clone turned up a few times. The chain couples TRBV19 to TRBJ2-1, with 9 positions matching TRBD1. Trimming cost V 4 bases and J 8 bases; bases outside gene matches: 9. The germline V gene encodes CDR1 LNHDA and CDR2 SQIVND (reference sequence). The length of the CDR3 is 15 residues. In DNA form, the CDR3 reads TGTGCCAGTAGTAGCCCGGGACAGGGTTTTCATGAGCAGTTCTTC. Residues: CASSSPGQGFHEQFF.